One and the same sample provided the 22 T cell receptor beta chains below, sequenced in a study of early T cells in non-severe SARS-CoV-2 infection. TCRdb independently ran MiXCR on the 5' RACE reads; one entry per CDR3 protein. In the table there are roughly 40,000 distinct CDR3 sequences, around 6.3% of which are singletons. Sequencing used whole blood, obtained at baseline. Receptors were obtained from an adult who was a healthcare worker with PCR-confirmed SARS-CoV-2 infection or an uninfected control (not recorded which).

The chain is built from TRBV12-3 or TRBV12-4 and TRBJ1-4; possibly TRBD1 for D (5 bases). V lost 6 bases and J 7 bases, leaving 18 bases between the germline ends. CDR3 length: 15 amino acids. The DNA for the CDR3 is TGTGCCAGCAGAGCCCAGGGAGGGGCACGTGAAAAACTGTTTTTT. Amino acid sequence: CASRAQGGAREKLFF.

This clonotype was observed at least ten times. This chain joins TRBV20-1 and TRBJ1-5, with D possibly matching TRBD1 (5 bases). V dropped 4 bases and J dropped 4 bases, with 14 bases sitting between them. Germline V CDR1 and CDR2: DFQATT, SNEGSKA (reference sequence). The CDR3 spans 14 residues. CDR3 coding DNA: TGCAGTGCTATCTCCGGGACCGATAATCAGCCCCAGCATTTT. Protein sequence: CSAISGTDNQPQHF.

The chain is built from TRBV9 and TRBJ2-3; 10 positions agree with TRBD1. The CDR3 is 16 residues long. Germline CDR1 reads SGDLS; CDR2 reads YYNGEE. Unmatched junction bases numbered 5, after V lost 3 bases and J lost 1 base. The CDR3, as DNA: TGTGCCAGCAGCGCATCCGGGACAGGGGGCACAGATACGCAGTATTTT. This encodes CASSASGTGGTDTQYF.

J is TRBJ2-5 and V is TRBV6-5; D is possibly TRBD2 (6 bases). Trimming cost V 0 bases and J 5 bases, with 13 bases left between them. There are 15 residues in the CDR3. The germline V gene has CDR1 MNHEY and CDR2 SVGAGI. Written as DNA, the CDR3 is TGTGCCAGCAGTTACTCGGCGGGTAGCGGCGAGACCCAGTACTTC. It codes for CASSYSAGSGETQYF.

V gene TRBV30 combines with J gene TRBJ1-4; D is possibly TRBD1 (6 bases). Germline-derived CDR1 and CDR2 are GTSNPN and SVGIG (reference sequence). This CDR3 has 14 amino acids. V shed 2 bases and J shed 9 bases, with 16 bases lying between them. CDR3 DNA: TGTGCCTGGAGTCCCCCAGGGGTGGAGAAAAAACTGTTTTTT. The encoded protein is CAWSPPGVEKKLFF.

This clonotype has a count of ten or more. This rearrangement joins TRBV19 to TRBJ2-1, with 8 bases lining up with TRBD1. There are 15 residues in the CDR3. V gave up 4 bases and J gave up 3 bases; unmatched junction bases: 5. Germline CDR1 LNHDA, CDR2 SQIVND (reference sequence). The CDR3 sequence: CASSTGTGLYNEQFF. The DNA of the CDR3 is TGTGCCAGTAGTACGGGGACAGGTCTCTACAATGAGCAGTTCTTC. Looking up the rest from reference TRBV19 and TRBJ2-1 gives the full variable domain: DGGITQSPKYLFRKEGQNVTLSCEQNLNHDAMYWYRQDPGQGLRLIYYSQIVNDFQKGDIAEGYSVSREKKESFPLTVTSAQKNPTAFYLCASSTGTGLYNEQFFGPGTRLTVL.

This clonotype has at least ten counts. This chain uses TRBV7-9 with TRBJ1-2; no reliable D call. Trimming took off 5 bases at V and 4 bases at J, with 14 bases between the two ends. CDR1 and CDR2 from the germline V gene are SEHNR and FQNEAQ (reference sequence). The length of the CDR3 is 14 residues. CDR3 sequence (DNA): TGTGCCAGCAGCCGAGGAGTGACGGGCTATGGCTACACCTTC. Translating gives CASSRGVTGYGYTF.

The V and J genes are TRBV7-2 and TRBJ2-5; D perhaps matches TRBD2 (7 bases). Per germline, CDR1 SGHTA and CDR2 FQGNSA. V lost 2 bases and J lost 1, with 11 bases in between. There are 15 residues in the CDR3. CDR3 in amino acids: CASSLIRGAQETQYF. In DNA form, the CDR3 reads TGTGCCAGCAGCTTAATTCGGGGGGCCCAAGAGACCCAGTACTTC.

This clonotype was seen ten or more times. The CDR3 DNA reads TGTGCCAGCAGCCTCCGGTGGCGGGGGCCCTTACCGGAAGAGACCCAGTACTTC. It yields the protein CASSLRWRGPLPEETQYF. This rearrangement joins TRBV7-2 to TRBJ2-5; perhaps TRBD2 as D (7 bases). The CDR3 runs 18 residues. V was cut by 5 bases and J by 3 bases, with 25 bases left in between. CDR1 and CDR2 from the germline V gene are SGHTA and FQGNSA.

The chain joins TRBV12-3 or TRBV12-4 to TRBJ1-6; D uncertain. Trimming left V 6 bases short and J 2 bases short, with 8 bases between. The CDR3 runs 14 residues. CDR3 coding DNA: TGTGCCAGCAGAACCGGGCCCTATAATTCACCCCTCCACTTT. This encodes CASRTGPYNSPLHF.

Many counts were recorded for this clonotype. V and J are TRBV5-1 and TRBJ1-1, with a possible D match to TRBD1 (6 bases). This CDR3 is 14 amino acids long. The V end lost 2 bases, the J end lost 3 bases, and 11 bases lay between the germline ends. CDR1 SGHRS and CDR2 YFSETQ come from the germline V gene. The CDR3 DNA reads TGCGCCAGCAGCTTCTGGCCAGGGGACACTGAAGCTTTCTTT. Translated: CASSFWPGDTEAFF.

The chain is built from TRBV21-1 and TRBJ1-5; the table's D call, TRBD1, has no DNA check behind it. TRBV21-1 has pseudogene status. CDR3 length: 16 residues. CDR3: CASSKGLKGGGQPQHF. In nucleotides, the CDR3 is TGTGCCAGCAGCAAAGGTCTGAAAGGGGGTGGTCAGCCCCAGCATTTT.

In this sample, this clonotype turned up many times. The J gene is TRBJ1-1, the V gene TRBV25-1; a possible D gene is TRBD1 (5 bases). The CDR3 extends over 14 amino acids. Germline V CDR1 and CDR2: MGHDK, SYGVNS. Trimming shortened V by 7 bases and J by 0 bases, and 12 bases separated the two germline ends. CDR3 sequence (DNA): TGTGCCAGCACCGGGGCAGCCTTGAACACTGAAGCTTTCTTT. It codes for CASTGAALNTEAFF.

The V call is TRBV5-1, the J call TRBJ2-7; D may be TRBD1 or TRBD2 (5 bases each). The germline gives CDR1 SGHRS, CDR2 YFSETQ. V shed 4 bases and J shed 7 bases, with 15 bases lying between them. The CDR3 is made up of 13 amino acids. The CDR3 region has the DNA TGCGCCAGCAGCGAGGGACCCCCTGGAGAGCAGTACTTC. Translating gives CASSEGPPGEQYF.

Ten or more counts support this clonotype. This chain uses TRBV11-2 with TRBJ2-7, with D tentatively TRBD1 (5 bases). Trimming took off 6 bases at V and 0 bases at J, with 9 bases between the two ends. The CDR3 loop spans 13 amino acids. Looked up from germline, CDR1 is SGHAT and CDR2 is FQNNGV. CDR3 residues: CASRETVSYEQYF. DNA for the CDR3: TGTGCCAGCAGGGAGACAGTCTCCTACGAGCAGTACTTC.

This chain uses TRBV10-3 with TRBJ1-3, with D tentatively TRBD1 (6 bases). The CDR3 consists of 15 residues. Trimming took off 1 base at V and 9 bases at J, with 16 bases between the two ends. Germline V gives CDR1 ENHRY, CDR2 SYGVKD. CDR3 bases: TGTGCCATCAGTGAGTTCGAGGGGGGCCTGGCCACCATATATTTT. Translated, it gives CAISEFEGGLATIYF.

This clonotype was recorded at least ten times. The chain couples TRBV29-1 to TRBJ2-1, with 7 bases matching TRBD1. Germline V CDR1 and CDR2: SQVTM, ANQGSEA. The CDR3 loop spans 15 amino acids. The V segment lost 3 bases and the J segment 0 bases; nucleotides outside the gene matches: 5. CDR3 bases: TGCAGCGTTGATCCGGGACAGACCTCCTACAATGAGCAGTTCTTC. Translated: CSVDPGQTSYNEQFF.

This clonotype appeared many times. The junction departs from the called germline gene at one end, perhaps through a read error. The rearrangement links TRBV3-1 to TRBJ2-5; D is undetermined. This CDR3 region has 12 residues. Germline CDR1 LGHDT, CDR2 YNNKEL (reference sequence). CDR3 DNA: TGTGCCAGCAGCCAAAACCATGAGACCCAGTACTTC. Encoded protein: CASSQNHETQYF.

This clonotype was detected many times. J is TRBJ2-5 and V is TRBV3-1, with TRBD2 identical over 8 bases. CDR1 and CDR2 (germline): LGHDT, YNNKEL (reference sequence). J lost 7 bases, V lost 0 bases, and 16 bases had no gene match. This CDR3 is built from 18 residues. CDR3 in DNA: TGTGCCAGCAGCCAAGAAACCCGGAGGAGCGGGGGTCCGGGGACCCAGTACTTC. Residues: CASSQETRRSGGPGTQYF.

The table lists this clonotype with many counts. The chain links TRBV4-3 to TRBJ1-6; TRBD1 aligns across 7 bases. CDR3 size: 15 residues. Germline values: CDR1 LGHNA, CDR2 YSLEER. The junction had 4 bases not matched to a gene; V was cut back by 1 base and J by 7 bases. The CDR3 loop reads CASSQVDRENSPLHF. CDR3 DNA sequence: TGCGCCAGCAGCCAAGTAGACAGGGAGAATTCACCCCTCCACTTT.

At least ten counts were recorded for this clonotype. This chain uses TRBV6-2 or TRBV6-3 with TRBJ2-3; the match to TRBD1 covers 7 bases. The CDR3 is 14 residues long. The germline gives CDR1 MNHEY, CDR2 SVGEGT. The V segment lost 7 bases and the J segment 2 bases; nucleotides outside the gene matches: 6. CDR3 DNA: TGTGCCAGCACTACCGGACAGGACACAGATACGCAGTATTTT. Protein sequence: CASTTGQDTDTQYF.

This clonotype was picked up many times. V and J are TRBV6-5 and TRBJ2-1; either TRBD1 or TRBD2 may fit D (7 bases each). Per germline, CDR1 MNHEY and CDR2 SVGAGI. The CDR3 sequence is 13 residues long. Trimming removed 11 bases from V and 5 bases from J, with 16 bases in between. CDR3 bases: TGTGCCGCTTACAGGGGAGGGGACAATGAGCAGTTCTTC. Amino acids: CAAYRGGDNEQFF.